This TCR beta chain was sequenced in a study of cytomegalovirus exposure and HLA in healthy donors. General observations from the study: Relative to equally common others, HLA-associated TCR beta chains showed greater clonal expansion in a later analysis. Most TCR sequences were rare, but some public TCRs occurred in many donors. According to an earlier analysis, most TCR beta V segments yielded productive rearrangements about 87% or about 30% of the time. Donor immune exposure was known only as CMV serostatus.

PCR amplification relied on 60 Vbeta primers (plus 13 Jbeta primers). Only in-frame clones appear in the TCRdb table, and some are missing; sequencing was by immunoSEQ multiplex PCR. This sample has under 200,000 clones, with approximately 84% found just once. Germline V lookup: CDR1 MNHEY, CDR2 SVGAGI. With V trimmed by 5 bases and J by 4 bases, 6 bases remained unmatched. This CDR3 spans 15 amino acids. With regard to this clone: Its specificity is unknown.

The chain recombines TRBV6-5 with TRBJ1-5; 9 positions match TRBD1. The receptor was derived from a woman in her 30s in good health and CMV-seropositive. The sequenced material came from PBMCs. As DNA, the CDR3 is TGTGCCAGCAGTGCGGGACAGGGTATGAATCAGCCCCAGCATTTT. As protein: CASSAGQGMNQPQHF.